The 31 T cell receptor beta chains given below trace back to one sample, sequenced in a study of T cells after yellow fever vaccination. One entry per CDR3 protein results from TCRdb running MiXCR on the 5' RACE reads. The table shows approximately 32,000 distinct CDR3 sequences, with 4.4% occurring only once. Sequencing was performed on CD8+ T cells sorted from PBMCs, taken 5 days after the yellow fever booster vaccination. The receptors here all came from a man in his thirties or forties who received the YFV17D yellow fever vaccine.

This clonotype has ten or more counts. V gene TRBV21-1 combines with J gene TRBJ2-5; the table's D gene call, TRBD2, was not cross checked with the DNA. TRBV21-1 is flagged as a pseudogene. CDR3 length: 17 residues. DNA for the CDR3: TGTGCGAGCCACACAGCCGGGACTAGCTTCGACCAAGAGACCCAGTACTTC. This encodes CASHTAGTSFDQETQYF.

This clonotype was counted many times. This sequence joins TRBV19 and TRBJ2-1; D is unresolved. This CDR3 contains 16 residues. Trimming took 1 base from V and 0 from J, leaving 10 bases between them. CDR1 and CDR2 (germline): LNHDA, SQIVND (reference sequence). The CDR3 DNA is TGTGCCAGTAGTATAGCACACAGTGACTCCTACAATGAGCAGTTCTTC. Protein product: CASSIAHSDSYNEQFF. Supplemented by reference TRBV19 and TRBJ2-1, the full variable domain reads DGGITQSPKYLFRKEGQNVTLSCEQNLNHDAMYWYRQDPGQGLRLIYYSQIVNDFQKGDIAEGYSVSREKKESFPLTVTSAQKNPTAFYLCASSIAHSDSYNEQFFGPGTRLTVL.

This clonotype came up many times. V usage is TRBV4-3 and J usage is TRBJ2-7; 8 bases line up with TRBD2. Trimming cost V 2 bases and J 0 bases; bases outside gene matches: 3. Germline CDR1 reads LGHNA; CDR2 reads YSLEER. CDR3 length: 15 residues. CDR3 amino acids: CASSQPAGVSYEQYF. The DNA for the CDR3 is TGCGCCAGCAGCCAACCAGCGGGGGTCTCCTACGAGCAGTACTTC.

In this sample, this clonotype turned up many times. The V gene is TRBV19, the J gene TRBJ2-7; tentatively, D is TRBD2 (5 bases). Trimming left V 1 base short and J 4 bases short, with 11 bases between. The CDR3 consists of 14 residues. The germline V gene encodes CDR1 LNHDA and CDR2 SQIVND (reference sequence). The CDR3 loop reads CASSIGGRGYEQYF. DNA for the CDR3: TGTGCCAGTAGTATAGGAGGGAGAGGGTACGAGCAGTACTTC. Based on the CDR3 plus reference TRBV19 and TRBJ2-7, the full variable domain is DGGITQSPKYLFRKEGQNVTLSCEQNLNHDAMYWYRQDPGQGLRLIYYSQIVNDFQKGDIAEGYSVSREKKESFPLTVTSAQKNPTAFYLCASSIGGRGYEQYFGPGTRLTVT.

This clonotype was counted at least ten times. V and J are TRBV29-1 and TRBJ2-7; D is ambiguous. There are 13 residues in the CDR3. Trimming removed 2 bases from V and 3 bases from J, with 11 bases in between. Germline assignment: CDR1 SQVTM and CDR2 ANQGSEA. The CDR3 nucleotides are TGCAGCGTTGAATTGGATGACGACTACGAGCAGTACTTC. This codes for CSVELDDDYEQYF.

This clonotype occurred many times. The V call is TRBV4-3, the J call TRBJ2-1; D remains ambiguous. V dropped 3 bases and J dropped 10 bases, with 13 bases sitting between them. The CDR3 contains 13 residues. Germline V lookup: CDR1 LGHNA, CDR2 YSLEER. The CDR3 DNA follows: TGCGCCAGCAGCCATGTCCTAGGGCCCGAGCAGTTCTTC. Its translation: CASSHVLGPEQFF.

This clonotype was seen repeatedly, ten times or more. The CDR3 nucleotides read TGTGCCAGCACCCTCGGTTCGGGGTACTACGAGCAGTACTTC. Its translation is CASTLGSGYYEQYF. J is TRBJ2-7 and V is TRBV12-3 or TRBV12-4, with D perhaps matching TRBD2 (5 bases). CDR3 length equals 14 residues. The V end was cut by 7 bases, the J end by 3 bases, with 16 bases between.

This clonotype appeared many times. This chain links TRBV5-1 with TRBJ2-3; D call uncertain. Trimming removed 3 bases from V and 4 bases from J, with 9 bases in between. The CDR3 loop spans 13 amino acids. The germline CDR1 and CDR2 sequences are SGHRS and YFSETQ. The CDR3 protein is CASSSVVSDTQYF. The CDR3 region has the DNA TGCGCCAGCAGCTCCGTCGTGTCAGATACGCAGTATTTT.

This clonotype was recorded at least ten times. The chain is built from TRBV10-2 and TRBJ2-7; tentative D call: TRBD2 (5 bases). The CDR3 has 11 amino acids. Trimming removed 8 bases from V and 2 bases from J, with 7 bases in between. Germline values: CDR1 WSHSY, CDR2 SAAADI. The CDR3, as DNA: TGCGCCAGCGAGGGCCCCTACGAGCAGTACTTC. The encoded protein is CASEGPYEQYF.

This clonotype was observed at least ten times. The chain is built from TRBV27 and TRBJ2-7; TRBD1 agrees at 11 bases. The trim removed 4 bases at V and 2 bases at J, leaving 1 base unmatched. This CDR3 contains 14 residues. Germline lookup yields CDR1 MNHEY and CDR2 SMNVEV (reference sequence). The CDR3 region has the DNA TGTGCCAGCAGTTGGGGACAGGGGGCCTACGAGCAGTACTTC. Translating it yields CASSWGQGAYEQYF.

This clonotype was seen many times. V is TRBV27 and J is TRBJ2-2, with 11 positions matching TRBD1. The CDR3 has 15 residues. The V segment lost 3 bases and the J segment 6 bases; nucleotides outside the gene matches: 3. The germline V gene has CDR1 MNHEY and CDR2 SMNVEV (reference sequence). The CDR3 region has the DNA TGTGCCAGCAGTTTCGGGACAGGGGGGGCCGGGGAGCTGTTTTTT. This translates into CASSFGTGGAGELFF.

This clonotype was seen many times. This chain links TRBV6-1 with TRBJ2-1, with 12 bases aligning to TRBD2. Trimming cost V 3 bases and J 8 bases; bases outside gene matches: 5. The CDR3 has 15 amino acids. Germline-derived CDR1 and CDR2 are MNHNS and SASEGT. The CDR3 sequence is CASSDPSGRGYEQFF. As DNA, the CDR3 is TGTGCCAGCAGTGACCCTAGCGGGAGGGGGTATGAGCAGTTCTTC.

This clonotype has a count of ten or more. The chain is built from TRBV7-2 and TRBJ2-7; a weak D match, TRBD1 (5 bases). Germline V lookup: CDR1 SGHTA, CDR2 FQGNSA. Trimming left V 1 base short and J 3 bases short, with 10 bases between. CDR3 length: 14 residues. The CDR3 here is CASSLVDTHYEQYF. In DNA form, the CDR3 reads TGTGCCAGCAGCTTAGTGGACACCCACTACGAGCAGTACTTC.

This clonotype was counted many times. The rearrangement uses TRBV19 and TRBJ2-2; the match to TRBD1 covers 10 bases. CDR1 and CDR2 from the germline V gene are LNHDA and SQIVND (reference sequence). The CDR3 consists of 14 residues. The V gene end was trimmed by 5 bases and the J gene end by 4 bases; junction bases not matched to a gene: 1. The CDR3 loop reads CASSGQGGTGELFF. The CDR3 DNA reads as TGTGCCAGTAGTGGACAGGGGGGCACCGGGGAGCTGTTTTTT.

The table lists this clonotype with many counts. The chain employs TRBV14 and TRBJ2-5; the D gene is possibly TRBD2 (5 bases). Germline loops: CDR1 SGHDN, CDR2 FVKESK. This CDR3 is built from 15 residues. Trimming removed 4 bases at V and 0 bases at J, with 12 bases between. Written as DNA, the CDR3 is TGTGCCAGCAGCCGGGAGATCACCAACCAAGAGACCCAGTACTTC. Translation: CASSREITNQETQYF.

This clonotype was recorded many times. This rearrangement joins TRBV5-1 to TRBJ2-2; D unclear. CDR1 is SGHRS, CDR2 YFSETQ, per germline. The CDR3 contains 14 residues. V was clipped by 2 bases and J by 3 bases, with 8 bases between them. This chain's CDR3 is CASSFPPDTGELFF. CDR3 coding DNA: TGCGCCAGCAGCTTCCCCCCAGACACCGGGGAGCTGTTTTTT. The full variable domain, with the rest looked up from reference TRBV5-1 and TRBJ2-2, is KAGVTQTPRYLIKTRGQQVTLSCSPISGHRSVSWYQQTPGQGLQFLFEYFSETQRNKGNFPGRFSGRQFSNSRSEMNVSTLELGDSALYLCASSFPPDTGELFFGEGSRLTVL.

This clonotype was observed a handful of times. The J gene is TRBJ2-7, the V gene TRBV7-6; TRBD2 matches at 11 bases. With V trimmed by 0 bases and J by 3 bases, 1 base remained unmatched. The CDR3 loop spans 15 amino acids. Germline V gives CDR1 SGHVS, CDR2 FNYEAQ. CDR3 nucleotide sequence: TGTGCCAGCAGCTTAGCGCTAGCGGGAGGCTACGAGCAGTACTTC. It yields the protein CASSLALAGGYEQYF.

This clonotype was seen ten or more times. V is TRBV12-3 or TRBV12-4 and J is TRBJ1-2, with TRBD1 as a possible D gene (5 bases). This CDR3 is 15 amino acids long. Trimming took off 7 bases at V and 1 base at J, with 16 bases between the two ends. The CDR3 is CASTQAGFNNYGYTF. DNA of the CDR3: TGTGCCAGCACCCAGGCAGGGTTCAATAACTATGGCTACACCTTC.

This clonotype was detected many times. The rearrangement links TRBV7-9 to TRBJ2-1; D remains unclear. The ends were cut back, 4 bases at V and 0 bases at J, with 10 bases in the middle. CDR1 and CDR2 from the germline V gene are SEHNR and FQNEAQ (reference sequence). The CDR3 extends over 15 amino acids. The CDR3 nucleotides read TGTGCCAGCAGCTCGGACGCTAGCTCCTACAATGAGCAGTTCTTC. It encodes CASSSDASSYNEQFF. Filled out from reference TRBV7-9 and TRBJ2-1, the complete variable domain reads DTGVSQNPRHKITKRGQNVTFRCDPISEHNRLYWYRQTLGQGPEFLTYFQNEAQLEKSRLLSDRFSAERPKGSFSTLEIQRTEQGDSAMYLCASSSDASSYNEQFFGPGTRLTVL.

This clonotype was picked up many times. The V gene is TRBV7-9, the J gene TRBJ2-7, with D perhaps TRBD2 (5 bases). This CDR3 comprises 13 residues. The germline gives CDR1 SEHNR, CDR2 FQNEAQ (reference sequence). V lost 1 base, J lost 7 bases, and 11 bases lay in between. The CDR3 DNA is TGTGCCAGCAGCTTAGATTCTAGCTGGGAGCAGTACTTC. It encodes CASSLDSSWEQYF. The full variable domain, with the rest looked up from reference TRBV7-9 and TRBJ2-7, is DTGVSQNPRHKITKRGQNVTFRCDPISEHNRLYWYRQTLGQGPEFLTYFQNEAQLEKSRLLSDRFSAERPKGSFSTLEIQRTEQGDSAMYLCASSLDSSWEQYFGPGTRLTVT.

This clonotype was seen ten or more times. The gene calls are TRBV19 and TRBJ1-4; 8 nucleotides line up with TRBD1. The CDR3 extends over 14 amino acids. CDR1 and CDR2 from the germline V gene are LNHDA and SQIVND (reference sequence). V lost 6 bases and J lost 7; bases outside the gene matches: 7. The CDR3 bases are TGTGCCAGTAGCGGGACAGGCTATGTTGAAAAACTGTTTTTT. It codes for CASSGTGYVEKLFF.

Concerning this clonotype: Given a much more abundant clone one base away, this may be a read error. The chain is built from TRBV12-3 or TRBV12-4 and TRBJ2-5, with D perhaps matching TRBD1 or TRBD2 (5 bases each). The CDR3 is 14 residues long. CDR3 nucleotide sequence: TGTGCCGGCAGCCCTGGGACGGTTATAGAGACCCAGTACTTC. Its protein is CAGSPGTVIETQYF.

This clonotype occurred many times. The rearrangement joins TRBV4-1 to TRBJ2-5, with D possibly TRBD2 on 7 matching bases. This CDR3 has 18 residues. The germline V gene encodes CDR1 MGHRA and CDR2 YSYEKL. Trimming removed 1 base at V and 7 bases at J, with 25 bases between. DNA for the CDR3: TGCGCCAGCAGCCAAGTTCGAAGGGGGGGATCCCCCATGGGGACCCAGTACTTC. It translates to CASSQVRRGGSPMGTQYF.

This clonotype was picked up many times. The chain couples TRBV29-1 to TRBJ2-1; tentatively, D is TRBD2 (7 bases). The CDR3 has 14 amino acids. Trimming left V 5 bases short and J 5 bases short, with 16 bases between. Germline CDR1 and CDR2: SQVTM and ANQGSEA. CDR3 loop: CSVTEGEGNNEQFF. Written as DNA, the CDR3 is TGCAGCGTTACCGAGGGGGAGGGAAACAATGAGCAGTTCTTC.

This clonotype occurred many times. The chain links TRBV30 to TRBJ1-5, with D perhaps TRBD1 (6 bases). Trimming removed 0 bases from V and 5 bases from J, with 11 bases in between. CDR3 size: 14 residues. Per the germline V gene, CDR1 is GTSNPN and CDR2 is SVGIG (reference sequence). This chain's CDR3 is CAWSVGTGYQPQHF. For the CDR3, the DNA is TGTGCCTGGAGTGTAGGAACAGGGTATCAGCCCCAGCATTTT.

This clonotype was found many times. CDR3 protein: CASSLGALTSQETQYF. The CDR3 DNA follows: TGTGCCAGCAGCTTAGGGGCGCTGACTAGCCAAGAGACCCAGTACTTC. The chain combines TRBV7-2 with TRBJ2-5, with TRBD2 as a possible D gene (6 bases). Germline CDR1 and CDR2: SGHTA and FQGNSA. The germline V and J ends were trimmed by 1 base and 1 base, with 13 bases remaining between them. The CDR3 runs 16 residues.

This clonotype has ten or more counts. The chain joins TRBV30 to TRBJ2-1, with no clear D. Germline CDR1 is GTSNPN and CDR2 is SVGIG (reference sequence). The CDR3 covers 12 residues. Between the trimmed V and J ends, which lost 4 bases and 10 bases, there was a span of 14 bases. In nucleotides, the CDR3 is TGTGCCTGGAATACGGGCTCGGTCGAGCAGTTCTTC. This gives the protein CAWNTGSVEQFF. The full variable domain, in which reference TRBV30 and TRBJ2-1 provide the parts outside the CDR3, is SQTIHQWPATLVQPVGSPLSLECTVEGTSNPNLYWYRQAAGRGLQLLFYSVGIGQISSEVPQNLSASRPQDRQFILSSKKLLLSDSGFYLCAWNTGSVEQFFGPGTRLTVL.

This clonotype was detected ten times or more. The rearrangement joins TRBV28 to TRBJ1-1, with TRBD1 as a possible D gene (5 bases). V lost 4 bases to trimming and J lost 4 bases, with 10 bases between them. The CDR3 contains 13 residues. Germline CDR1 reads MDHEN; CDR2 reads SYDVKM. In DNA, the CDR3 is TGTGCCAGCAGTTCGGGGGGTCGCACTGAAGCTTTCTTT. This gives the protein CASSSGGRTEAFF.

This chain uses TRBV7-2 with TRBJ2-4; 13 bases map to TRBD2. CDR1 and CDR2 from the germline V gene are SGHTA and FQGNSA. With 5 bases clipped from V and 6 bases from J, the junction kept 4 bases outside the gene matches. This CDR3 contains 15 residues. The DNA of the CDR3 is TGTGCCAGCAGCCTCGGGACTAGCGGGGCAAACATTCAGTACTTC. The encoded protein is CASSLGTSGANIQYF.

By share, this clonotype counts as medium-sized (0.01 to 0.1%). V is TRBV28 and J is TRBJ2-1, with 10 nucleotides matching TRBD1. Trimming removed 6 bases from V and 8 bases from J; junction bases left unmatched: 16. The CDR3 is made up of 17 amino acids. Germline-derived CDR1 and CDR2 are MDHEN and SYDVKM. CDR3 nucleotides: TGTGCCAGCAGCTCCCCTGGGACAGGGGACGATTTTTATGAGCAGTTCTTC. It yields the protein CASSSPGTGDDFYEQFF.

There are many counts of this clonotype. The chain is built from TRBV6-5 and TRBJ2-3; tentative D call: TRBD2 (6 bases). The CDR3 is 15 residues long. CDR1 is MNHEY, CDR2 SVGAGI, per germline. Between the trimmed V and J ends, which lost 5 bases and 2 bases, there was a span of 14 bases. Written as DNA, the CDR3 is TGTGCCAGCAGTACTGGGGACTGGATCACAGATACGCAGTATTTT. Translation gives CASSTGDWITDTQYF.